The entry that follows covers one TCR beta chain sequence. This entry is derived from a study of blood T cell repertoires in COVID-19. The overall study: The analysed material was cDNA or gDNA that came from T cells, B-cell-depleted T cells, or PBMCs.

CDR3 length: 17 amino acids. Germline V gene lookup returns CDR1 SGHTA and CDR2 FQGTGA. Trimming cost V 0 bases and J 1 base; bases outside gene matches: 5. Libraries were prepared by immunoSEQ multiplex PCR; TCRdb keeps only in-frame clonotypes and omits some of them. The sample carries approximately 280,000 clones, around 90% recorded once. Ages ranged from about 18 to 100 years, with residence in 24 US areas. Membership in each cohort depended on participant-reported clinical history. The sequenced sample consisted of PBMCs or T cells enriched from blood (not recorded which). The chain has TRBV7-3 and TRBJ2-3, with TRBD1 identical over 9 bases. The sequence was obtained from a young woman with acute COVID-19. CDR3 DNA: TGTGCCAGCAGCTTAACTTGGGACAGGGTAGGCACAGATACGCAGTATTTT. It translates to CASSLTWDRVGTDTQYF.